This is a list of T cell receptor beta chains from one sample in a study of cytomegalovirus exposure and HLA in healthy donors. Assay: immunoSEQ multiplex PCR; the TCRdb copy retains only in-frame clones and omits some. Here the sample spans more than 200,000 clones, around 76% being singletons. Input material: PBMCs. The receptors here all came from a man between 40 and 49 years old in good health and CMV-seropositive. The CDR3 runs from the conserved cysteine through the conserved F or W.

v_call: TRBV7-2; cdr3_aa: CASSLGLNYITDTQYF
v_call: TRBV7-2; cdr3_aa: CASSSYLAGQPQHF
v_call: TRBV5-4; cdr3_aa: CASSFPRGGWSYNEQFF
v_call: TRBV5-1; cdr3_aa: CASSLGSGYQETQYF
v_call: TRBV7-8; cdr3_aa: CASRNGVEQFF
v_call: TRBV6-1; cdr3_aa: CASSDTGSSTDTQYF
v_call: TRBV14; cdr3_aa: CASSPGTAGSTLHF
v_call: TRBV6-1; cdr3_aa: CASSEGQRIYEQYF
v_call: TRBV29-1; cdr3_aa: CSVGERGTLPNEKLFF
v_call: TRBV5-1; cdr3_aa: CASSPGTGDTGELFF
v_call: TRBV9; cdr3_aa: CASSVGLVETQYF
v_call: TRBV30; cdr3_aa: CAWSVLDRRNTIYF
v_call: TRBV30; cdr3_aa: CAWSLSRTGITKNIQYF
v_call: TRBV11-3; cdr3_aa: CASSTRDRLNYGYTF
v_call: TRBV27; cdr3_aa: CASSFSPGQTYNEQFF
v_call: TRBV30; cdr3_aa: CAWSGQGGINEQFF
v_call: TRBV7-7; cdr3_aa: CASSPPGVGFNEQFF
v_call: TRBV7-8; cdr3_aa: CASSLLQGVTGELFF
v_call: TRBV7-9; cdr3_aa: CASSSPLAGGKDTQYF
v_call: TRBV7-9; cdr3_aa: CSSGHQARDEQFF
v_call: TRBV6-5; cdr3_aa: CASSSGTSRFADTQYF
v_call: TRBV30; cdr3_aa: CAWSTGLGETQYF
v_call: TRBV14; cdr3_aa: CASSQVQGFNYGYTF
v_call: TRBV4-1; cdr3_aa: CASSRDSGAETQYF
v_call: TRBV18; cdr3_aa: CASSPSGANSNQPQHF
v_call: TRBV2; cdr3_aa: CASSGWEGLGTGELFF
v_call: TRBV28; cdr3_aa: CASTSSYEQYF
v_call: TRBV29-1; cdr3_aa: CSVGGTGKVLGAYEQYF
v_call: TRBV30; cdr3_aa: CASSGGGETQYF
v_call: TRBV30; cdr3_aa: CAWSAGTGLQPQHF
v_call: TRBV5-1; cdr3_aa: CASSFGPRKLADTNTGELFF
v_call: TRBV27; cdr3_aa: CASSWASNYGYTF
v_call: TRBV7-9; cdr3_aa: CASSPGVSNQPQHF
v_call: TRBV27; cdr3_aa: CASSSGQGMNTEAFF
v_call: TRBV7-2; cdr3_aa: CASSLGTGSGANVLTF
v_call: TRBV12-5; cdr3_aa: CASGLPPLEGLSNEQFF
v_call: TRBV5-1; cdr3_aa: CASSLRGASSGANVLTF
v_call: TRBV7-9; cdr3_aa: CASSSQGSHQYF
v_call: TRBV6-5; cdr3_aa: CASSPDRGGYGYTF
v_call: TRBV27; cdr3_aa: CASRVAREWDTQYF
v_call: TRBV27; cdr3_aa: CASSLRGINTEAFF
v_call: TRBV6-5; cdr3_aa: CASSYGGAQETQYF
v_call: TRBV6-6; cdr3_aa: CASSYNYYEQYF
v_call: TRBV7-9; cdr3_aa: CASSLGAEDTEAFF
v_call: TRBV9; cdr3_aa: CASSVELAGNEQFF
v_call: TRBV5-5; cdr3_aa: CASSAGLANREQYF
v_call: TRBV5-1; cdr3_aa: CASRGPDSLMNTEAFF
v_call: TRBV5-8; cdr3_aa: CASSLEKGARLGELFF
v_call: TRBV6-5; cdr3_aa: CASSLAGAKDTQYF
v_call: TRBV4-1; cdr3_aa: CASSQDLAPRGTQYF
v_call: TRBV7-6; cdr3_aa: CASSLDRGSGNTIYF
v_call: TRBV5-1; cdr3_aa: CASSSGLAGINEQFF
v_call: TRBV14; cdr3_aa: CASSQARGWVETQYF
v_call: TRBV19; cdr3_aa: CASSIGGQGNYGYTF
v_call: TRBV11-2; cdr3_aa: CASTFMDSQETQYF